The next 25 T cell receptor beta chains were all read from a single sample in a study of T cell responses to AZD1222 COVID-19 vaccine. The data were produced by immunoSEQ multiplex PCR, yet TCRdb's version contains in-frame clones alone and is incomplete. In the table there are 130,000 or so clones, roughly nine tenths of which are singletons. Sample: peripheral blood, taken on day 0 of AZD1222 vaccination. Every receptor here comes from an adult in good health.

The DNA of the CDR3 is TGTGCCAGCAGCTTGTCGACGGCTGGGGGTGGGACCCAGTACTTC. It codes for CASSLSTAGGGTQYF. The chain employs TRBV5-5 and TRBJ2-5; D may match TRBD1 or TRBD2 (5 bases each). Germline V gene lookup returns CDR1 SGHKS and CDR2 YYEKEE (reference sequence). The CDR3 consists of 15 residues. V was trimmed by 1 base and J by 7 bases, leaving 17 bases between them.

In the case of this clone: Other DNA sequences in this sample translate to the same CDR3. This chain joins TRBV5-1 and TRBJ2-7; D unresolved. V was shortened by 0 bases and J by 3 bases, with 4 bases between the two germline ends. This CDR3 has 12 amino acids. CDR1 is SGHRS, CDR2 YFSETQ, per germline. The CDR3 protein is CASSLVGYEQYF. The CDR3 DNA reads TGCGCCAGCAGCTTGGTAGGCTACGAGCAGTACTTC.

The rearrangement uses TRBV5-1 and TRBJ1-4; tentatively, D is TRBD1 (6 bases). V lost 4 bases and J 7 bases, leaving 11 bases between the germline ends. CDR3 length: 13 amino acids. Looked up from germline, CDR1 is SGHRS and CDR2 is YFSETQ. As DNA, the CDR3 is TGCGCCAGCAGCATGGGGGGCCCTGAAAAACTGTTTTTT. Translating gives CASSMGGPEKLFF.

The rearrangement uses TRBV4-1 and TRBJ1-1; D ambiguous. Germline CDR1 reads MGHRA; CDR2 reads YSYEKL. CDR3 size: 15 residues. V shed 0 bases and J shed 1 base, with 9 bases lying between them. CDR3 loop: CASSQDSRWNTEAFF. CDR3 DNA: TGCGCCAGCAGCCAAGATTCTAGGTGGAACACTGAAGCTTTCTTT.

CDR3 nucleotides: TGCGCCAGCAGCCAAGATAGGGAGCCAGGTACCAAAAACATTCAGTACTTC. Its protein product is CASSQDREPGTKNIQYF. The chain joins TRBV4-3 to TRBJ2-4, with D possibly TRBD2 on 5 matching bases. The length of the CDR3 is 17 residues. V lost 0 bases, J lost 2 bases, and 14 bases lay in between. The V gene's germline CDR1 is LGHNA and CDR2 YSLEER.

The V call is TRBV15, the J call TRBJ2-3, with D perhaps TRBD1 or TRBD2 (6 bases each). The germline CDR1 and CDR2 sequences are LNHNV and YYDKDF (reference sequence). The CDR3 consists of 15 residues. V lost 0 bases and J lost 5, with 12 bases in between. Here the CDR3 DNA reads TGTGCCACCAGCAGAGAGTGGGGGGCTGGAGATACGCAGTATTTT. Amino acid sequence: CATSREWGAGDTQYF.

The CDR3 DNA reads as TGTGCCAGTAGTATCGTACAGGGGAACACTGAAGCTTTCTTT. Translating it yields CASSIVQGNTEAFF. The chain is built from TRBV19 and TRBJ1-1; D perhaps matches TRBD1 (6 bases). CDR1 LNHDA and CDR2 SQIVND come from the germline V gene (reference sequence). The length of the CDR3 is 14 residues. Deletions cut 3 bases from V and 1 base from J, with 9 bases between.

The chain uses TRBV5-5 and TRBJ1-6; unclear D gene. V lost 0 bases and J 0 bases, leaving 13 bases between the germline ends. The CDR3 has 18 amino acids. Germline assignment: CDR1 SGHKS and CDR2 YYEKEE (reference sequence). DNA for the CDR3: TGTGCCAGCAGCTTGGCCGTGGTAGCGAGCTCCTATAATTCACCCCTCCACTTT. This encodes CASSLAVVASSYNSPLHF.

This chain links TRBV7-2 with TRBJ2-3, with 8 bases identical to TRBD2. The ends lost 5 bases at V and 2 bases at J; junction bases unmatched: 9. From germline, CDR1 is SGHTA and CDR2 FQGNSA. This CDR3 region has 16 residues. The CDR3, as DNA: TGTGCCAGCAGCCCCGGGGGCGGGGGGTTCACAGATACGCAGTATTTT. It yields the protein CASSPGGGGFTDTQYF.

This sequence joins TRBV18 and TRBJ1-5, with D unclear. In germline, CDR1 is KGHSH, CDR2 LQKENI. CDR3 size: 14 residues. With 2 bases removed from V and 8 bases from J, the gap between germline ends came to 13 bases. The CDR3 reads CASSPGIGREPQHF. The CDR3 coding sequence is TGTGCCAGCTCACCAGGGATCGGAAGGGAGCCCCAGCATTTT.

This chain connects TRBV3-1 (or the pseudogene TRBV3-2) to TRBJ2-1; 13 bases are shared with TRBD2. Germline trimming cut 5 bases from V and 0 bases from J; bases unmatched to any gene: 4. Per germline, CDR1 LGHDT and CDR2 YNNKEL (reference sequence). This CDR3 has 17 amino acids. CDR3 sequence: CASSRTSGGPSYNEQFF. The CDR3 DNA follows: TGTGCCAGCAGCAGGACTAGCGGGGGCCCCTCCTACAATGAGCAGTTCTTC.

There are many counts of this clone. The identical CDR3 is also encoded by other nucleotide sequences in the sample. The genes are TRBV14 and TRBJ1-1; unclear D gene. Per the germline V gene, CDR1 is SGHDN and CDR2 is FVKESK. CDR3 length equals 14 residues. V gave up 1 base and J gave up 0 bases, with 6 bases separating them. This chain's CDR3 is CASSQAGMNTEAFF. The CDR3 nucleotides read TGTGCCAGCAGCCAAGCGGGGATGAACACTGAAGCTTTCTTT. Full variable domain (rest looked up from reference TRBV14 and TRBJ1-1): EAGVTQFPSHSVIEKGQTVTLRCDPISGHDNLYWYRRVMGKEIKFLLHFVKESKQDESGMPNNRFLAERTGGTYSTLKVQPAELEDSGVYFCASSQAGMNTEAFFGQGTRLTVV.

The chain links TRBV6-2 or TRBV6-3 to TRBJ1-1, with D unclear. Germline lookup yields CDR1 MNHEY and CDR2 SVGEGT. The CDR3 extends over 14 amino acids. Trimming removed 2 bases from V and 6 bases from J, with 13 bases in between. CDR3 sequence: CASSYRQDVAEAFF. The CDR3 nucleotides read TGTGCCAGCAGTTACCGGCAGGACGTCGCTGAAGCTTTCTTT.

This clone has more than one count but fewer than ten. DNA of the CDR3: TGTGCCAGCAGCCAAAAGGGACAGGGGAACACTGAAGCTTTCTTT. Translation: CASSQKGQGNTEAFF. The V call is TRBV3-1 (or the pseudogene TRBV3-2), the J call TRBJ1-1; 9 nucleotides match TRBD1. With 2 bases clipped from V and 1 base from J, the junction kept 2 bases outside the gene matches. The CDR3 length is 15 residues. Germline CDR1 LGHDT, CDR2 YNNKEL (reference sequence).

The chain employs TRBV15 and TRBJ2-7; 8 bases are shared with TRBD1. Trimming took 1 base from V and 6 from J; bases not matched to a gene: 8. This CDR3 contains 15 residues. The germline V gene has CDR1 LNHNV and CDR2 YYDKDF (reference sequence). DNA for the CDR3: TGTGCCACCAGCAGAGTTCGCAGGGGGCTGGGCGAGCAGTACTTC. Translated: CATSRVRRGLGEQYF.

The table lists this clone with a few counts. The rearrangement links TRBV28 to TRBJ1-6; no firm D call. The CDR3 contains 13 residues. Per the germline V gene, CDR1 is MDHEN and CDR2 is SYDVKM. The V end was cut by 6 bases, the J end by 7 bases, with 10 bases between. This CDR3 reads CASSQLLNSPLHF. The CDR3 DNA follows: TGTGCCAGCAGCCAATTGCTAAATTCACCCCTCCACTTT.

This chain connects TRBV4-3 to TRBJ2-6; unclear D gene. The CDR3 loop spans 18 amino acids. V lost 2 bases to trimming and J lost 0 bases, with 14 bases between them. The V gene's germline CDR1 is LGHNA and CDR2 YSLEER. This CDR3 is CASSQKTAHHSGANVLTF. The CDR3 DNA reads TGCGCCAGCAGCCAAAAGACCGCACATCACTCTGGGGCCAACGTCCTGACTTTC.

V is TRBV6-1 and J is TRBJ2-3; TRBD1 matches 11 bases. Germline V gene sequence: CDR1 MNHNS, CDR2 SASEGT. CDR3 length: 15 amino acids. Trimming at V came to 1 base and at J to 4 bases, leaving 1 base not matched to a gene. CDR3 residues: CASSEGTGGADTQYF. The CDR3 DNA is TGTGCCAGCAGTGAAGGGACAGGGGGCGCAGATACGCAGTATTTT.

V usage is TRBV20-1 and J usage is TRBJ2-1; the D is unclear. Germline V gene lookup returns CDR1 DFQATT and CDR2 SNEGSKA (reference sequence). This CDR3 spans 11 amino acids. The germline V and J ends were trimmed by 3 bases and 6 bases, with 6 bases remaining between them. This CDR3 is CSARFSNEQFF. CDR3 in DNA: TGCAGTGCTAGGTTTAGCAATGAGCAGTTCTTC.

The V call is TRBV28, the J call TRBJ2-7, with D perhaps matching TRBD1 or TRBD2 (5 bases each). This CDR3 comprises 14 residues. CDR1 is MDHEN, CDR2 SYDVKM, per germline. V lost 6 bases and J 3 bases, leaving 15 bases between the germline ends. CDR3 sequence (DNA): TGTGCCAGCAGCTCGGGACGGAGACTCTACGAGCAGTACTTC. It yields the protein CASSSGRRLYEQYF. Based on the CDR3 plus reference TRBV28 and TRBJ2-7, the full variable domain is DVKVTQSSRYLVKRTGEKVFLECVQDMDHENMFWYRQDPGLGLRLIYFSYDVKMKEKGDIPEGYSVSREKKERFSLILESASTNQTSMYLCASSSGRRLYEQYFGPGTRLTVT.

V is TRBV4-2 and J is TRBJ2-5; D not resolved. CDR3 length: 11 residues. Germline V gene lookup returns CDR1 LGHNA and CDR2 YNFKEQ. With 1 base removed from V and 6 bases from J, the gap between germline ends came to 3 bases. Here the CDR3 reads CASSQAKTQYF. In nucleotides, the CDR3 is TGTGCCAGCAGCCAAGCGAAGACCCAGTACTTC.

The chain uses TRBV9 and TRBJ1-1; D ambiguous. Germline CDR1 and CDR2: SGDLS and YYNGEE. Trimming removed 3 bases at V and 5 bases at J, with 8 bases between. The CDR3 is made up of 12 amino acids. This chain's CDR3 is CASSGSDTEAFF. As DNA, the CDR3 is TGTGCCAGCAGCGGATCAGATACTGAAGCTTTCTTT.

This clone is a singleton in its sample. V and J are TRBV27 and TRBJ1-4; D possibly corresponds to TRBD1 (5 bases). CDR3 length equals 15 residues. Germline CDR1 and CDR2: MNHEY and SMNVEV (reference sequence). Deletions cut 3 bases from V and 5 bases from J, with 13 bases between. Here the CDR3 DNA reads TGTGCCAGCAGTTTCCGGGGCGTAGGAAATGAAAAACTGTTTTTT. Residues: CASSFRGVGNEKLFF.

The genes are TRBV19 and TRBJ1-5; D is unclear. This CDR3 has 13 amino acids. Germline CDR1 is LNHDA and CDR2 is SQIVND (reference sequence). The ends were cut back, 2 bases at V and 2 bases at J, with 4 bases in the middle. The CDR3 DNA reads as TGTGCCAGTAGTATAAGCCGCAATCAGCCCCAGCATTTT. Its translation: CASSISRNQPQHF.

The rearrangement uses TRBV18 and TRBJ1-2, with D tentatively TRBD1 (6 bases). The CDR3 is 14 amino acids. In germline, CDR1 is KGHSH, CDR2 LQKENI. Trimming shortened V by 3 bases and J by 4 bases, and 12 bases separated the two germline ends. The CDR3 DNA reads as TGTGCCAGCTCACCGGACAGAATCGGCTATGGCTACACCTTC. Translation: CASSPDRIGYGYTF.